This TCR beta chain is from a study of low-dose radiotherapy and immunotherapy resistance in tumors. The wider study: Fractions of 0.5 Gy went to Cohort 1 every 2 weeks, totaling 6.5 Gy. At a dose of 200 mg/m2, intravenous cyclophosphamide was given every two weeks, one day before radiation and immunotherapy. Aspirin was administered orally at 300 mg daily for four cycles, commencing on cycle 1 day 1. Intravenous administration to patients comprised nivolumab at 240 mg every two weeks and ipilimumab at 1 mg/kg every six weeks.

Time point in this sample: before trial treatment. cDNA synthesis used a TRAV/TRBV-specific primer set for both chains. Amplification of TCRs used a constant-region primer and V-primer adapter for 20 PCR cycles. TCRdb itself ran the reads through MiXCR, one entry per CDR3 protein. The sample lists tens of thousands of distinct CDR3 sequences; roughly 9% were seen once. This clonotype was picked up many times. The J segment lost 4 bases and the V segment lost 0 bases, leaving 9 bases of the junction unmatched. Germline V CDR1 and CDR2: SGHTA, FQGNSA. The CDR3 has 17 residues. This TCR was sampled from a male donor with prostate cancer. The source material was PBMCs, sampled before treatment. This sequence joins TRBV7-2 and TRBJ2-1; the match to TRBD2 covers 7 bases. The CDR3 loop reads CASSLAGTSAKYNEQFF. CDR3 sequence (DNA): TGTGCCAGCAGCTTAGCCGGCACTAGCGCAAAATACAATGAGCAGTTCTTC.